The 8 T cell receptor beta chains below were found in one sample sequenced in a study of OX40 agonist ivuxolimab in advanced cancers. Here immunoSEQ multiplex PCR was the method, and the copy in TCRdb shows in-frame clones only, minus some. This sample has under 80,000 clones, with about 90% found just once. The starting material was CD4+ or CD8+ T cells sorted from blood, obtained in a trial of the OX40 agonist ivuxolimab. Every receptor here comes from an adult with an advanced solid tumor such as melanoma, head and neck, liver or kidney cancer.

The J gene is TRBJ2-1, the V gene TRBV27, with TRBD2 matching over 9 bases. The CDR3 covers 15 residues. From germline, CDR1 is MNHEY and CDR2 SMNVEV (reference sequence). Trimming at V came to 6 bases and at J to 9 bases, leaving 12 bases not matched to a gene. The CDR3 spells CASSLAASGIGEQFF. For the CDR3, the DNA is TGTGCCAGCAGCCTGGCGGCTAGCGGGATAGGTGAGCAGTTCTTC.

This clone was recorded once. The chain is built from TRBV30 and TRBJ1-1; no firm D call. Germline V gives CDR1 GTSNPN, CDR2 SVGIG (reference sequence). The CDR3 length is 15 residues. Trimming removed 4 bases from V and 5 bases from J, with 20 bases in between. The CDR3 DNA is TGTGCCTGGACCATAACCGCAGGTCGTTTGACTGAAGCTTTCTTT. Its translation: CAWTITAGRLTEAFF.

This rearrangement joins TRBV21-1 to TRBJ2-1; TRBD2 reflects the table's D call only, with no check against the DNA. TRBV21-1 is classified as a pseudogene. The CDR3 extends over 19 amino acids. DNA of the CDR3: TGTGCCAGCACCCATACTAAATGTAGCGGGCAACAAGTCTATCATGAGCAGTTCTTC. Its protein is CASTHTKCSGQQVYHEQFF.

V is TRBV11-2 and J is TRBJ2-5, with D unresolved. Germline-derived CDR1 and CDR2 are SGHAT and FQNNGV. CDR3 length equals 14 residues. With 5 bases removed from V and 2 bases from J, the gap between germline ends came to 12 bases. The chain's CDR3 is CASSPSYSQETQYF. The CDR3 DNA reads TGTGCCAGCAGCCCGTCGTACTCACAAGAGACCCAGTACTTC.

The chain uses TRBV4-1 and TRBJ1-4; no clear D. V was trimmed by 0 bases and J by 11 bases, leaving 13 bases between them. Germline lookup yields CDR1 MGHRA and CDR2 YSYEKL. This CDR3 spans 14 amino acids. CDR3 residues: CASSQDGSLGKLFF. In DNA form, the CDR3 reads TGCGCCAGCAGCCAAGATGGAAGCTTGGGGAAACTGTTTTTT.

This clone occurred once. Here the CDR3 reads CASSLQGRTNEQFF. The CDR3 DNA reads TGCGCCAGCAGCTTGCAGGGTAGGACCAATGAGCAGTTCTTC. The V and J genes are TRBV5-1 and TRBJ2-1, with D possibly TRBD1 on 5 matching bases. CDR1 is SGHRS and CDR2 is YFSETQ in the germline V gene. The V and J ends lost 1 base and 6 bases respectively, with 11 bases between them. The CDR3 spans 14 residues.

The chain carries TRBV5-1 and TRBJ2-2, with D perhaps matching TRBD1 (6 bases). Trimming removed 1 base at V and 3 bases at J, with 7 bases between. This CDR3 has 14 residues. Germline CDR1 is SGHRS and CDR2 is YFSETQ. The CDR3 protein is CASSLWGHTGELFF. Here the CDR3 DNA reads TGCGCCAGCAGCTTGTGGGGGCACACCGGGGAGCTGTTTTTT.

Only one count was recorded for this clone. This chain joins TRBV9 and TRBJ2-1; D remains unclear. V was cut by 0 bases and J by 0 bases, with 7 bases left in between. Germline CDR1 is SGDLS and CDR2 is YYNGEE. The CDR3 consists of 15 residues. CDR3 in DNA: TGTGCCAGCAGCGTAGCGCCTAGCTCCTACAATGAGCAGTTCTTC. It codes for CASSVAPSSYNEQFF. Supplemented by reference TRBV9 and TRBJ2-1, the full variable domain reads DSGVTQTPKHLITATGQRVTLRCSPRSGDLSVYWYQQSLDQGLQFLIQYYNGEERAKGNILERFSAQQFPDLHSELNLSSLELGDSALYFCASSVAPSSYNEQFFGPGTRLTVL.